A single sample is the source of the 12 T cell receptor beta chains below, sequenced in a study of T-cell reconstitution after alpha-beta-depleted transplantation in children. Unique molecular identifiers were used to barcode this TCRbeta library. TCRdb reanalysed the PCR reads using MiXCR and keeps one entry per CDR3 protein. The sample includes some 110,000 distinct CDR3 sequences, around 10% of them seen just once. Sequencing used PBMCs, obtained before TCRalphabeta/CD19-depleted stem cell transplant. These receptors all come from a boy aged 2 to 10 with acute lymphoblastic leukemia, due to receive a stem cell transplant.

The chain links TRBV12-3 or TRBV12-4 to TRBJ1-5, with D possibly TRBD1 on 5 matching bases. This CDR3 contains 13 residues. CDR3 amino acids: CAIGAADNQPQHF. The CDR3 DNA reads TGTGCGATTGGGGCAGCTGACAATCAGCCCCAGCATTTT.

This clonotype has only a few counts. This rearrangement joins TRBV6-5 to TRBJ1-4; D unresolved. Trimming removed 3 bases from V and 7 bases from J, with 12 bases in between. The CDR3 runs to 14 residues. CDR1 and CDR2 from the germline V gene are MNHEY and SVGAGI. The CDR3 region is CASSYDRRSEKLFF. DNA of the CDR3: TGTGCCAGCAGTTATGACCGCCGAAGTGAAAAACTGTTTTTT.

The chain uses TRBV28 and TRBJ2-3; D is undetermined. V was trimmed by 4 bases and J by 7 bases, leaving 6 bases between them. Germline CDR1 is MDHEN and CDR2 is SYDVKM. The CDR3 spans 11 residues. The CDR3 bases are TGTGCCAGCAGTTCCAGATATACGCAGTATTTT. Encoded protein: CASSSRYTQYF.

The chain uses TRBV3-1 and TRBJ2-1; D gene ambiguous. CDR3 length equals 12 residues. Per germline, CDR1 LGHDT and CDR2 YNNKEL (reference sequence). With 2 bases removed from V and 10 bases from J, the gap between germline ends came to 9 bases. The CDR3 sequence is CASSQPPKEQFF. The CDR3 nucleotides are TGTGCCAGCAGCCAACCCCCAAAGGAGCAGTTCTTC.

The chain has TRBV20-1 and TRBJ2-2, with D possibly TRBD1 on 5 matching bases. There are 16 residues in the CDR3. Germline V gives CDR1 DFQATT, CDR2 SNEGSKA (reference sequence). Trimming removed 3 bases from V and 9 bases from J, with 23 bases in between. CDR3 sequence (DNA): TGCAGTGCTAGGAGTATAGACCAAGGGGTGACCTGGGAGCTGTTTTTT. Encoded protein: CSARSIDQGVTWELFF.

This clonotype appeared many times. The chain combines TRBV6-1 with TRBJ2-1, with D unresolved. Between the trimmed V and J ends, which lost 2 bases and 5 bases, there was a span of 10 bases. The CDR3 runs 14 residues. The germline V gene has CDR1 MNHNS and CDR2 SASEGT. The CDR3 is CASSEIELHNEQFF. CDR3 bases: TGTGCCAGCAGTGAAATTGAACTCCACAATGAGCAGTTCTTC.

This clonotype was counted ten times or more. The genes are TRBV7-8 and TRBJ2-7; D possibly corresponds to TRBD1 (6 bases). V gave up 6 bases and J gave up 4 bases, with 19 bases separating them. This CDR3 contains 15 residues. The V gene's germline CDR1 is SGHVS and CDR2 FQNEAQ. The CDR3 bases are TGTGCCAGCAGTTCCCGAGGGGGTTTGGTGTACGAGCAGTACTTC. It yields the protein CASSSRGGLVYEQYF. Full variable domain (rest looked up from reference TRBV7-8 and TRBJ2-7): GAGVSQSPRYKVAKRGQDVALRCDPISGHVSLFWYQQALGQGPEFLTYFQNEAQLDKSGLPSDRFFAERPEGSVSTLKIQRTQQEDSAVYLCASSSRGGLVYEQYFGPGTRLTVT.

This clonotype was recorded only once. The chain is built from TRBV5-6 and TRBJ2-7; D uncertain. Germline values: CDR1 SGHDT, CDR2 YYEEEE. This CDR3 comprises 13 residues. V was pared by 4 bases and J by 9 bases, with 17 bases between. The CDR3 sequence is CASSPGLPGGQYF. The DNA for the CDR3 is TGTGCCAGCAGCCCCGGTCTCCCCGGTGGGCAGTACTTC.

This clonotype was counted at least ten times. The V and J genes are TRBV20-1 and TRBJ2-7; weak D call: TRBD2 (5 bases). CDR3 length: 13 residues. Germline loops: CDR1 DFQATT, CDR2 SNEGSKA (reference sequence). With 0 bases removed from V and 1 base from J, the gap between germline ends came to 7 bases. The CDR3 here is CSARDGVSYEQYF. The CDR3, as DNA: TGCAGTGCTAGAGACGGGGTTTCCTACGAGCAGTACTTC.

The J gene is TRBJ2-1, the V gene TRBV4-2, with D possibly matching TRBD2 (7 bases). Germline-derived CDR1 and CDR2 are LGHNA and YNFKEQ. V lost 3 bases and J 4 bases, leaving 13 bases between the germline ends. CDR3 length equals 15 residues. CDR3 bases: TGTGCCAGCAGCCAGTCAAGGGGGGGTTACAATGAGCAGTTCTTC. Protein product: CASSQSRGGYNEQFF.

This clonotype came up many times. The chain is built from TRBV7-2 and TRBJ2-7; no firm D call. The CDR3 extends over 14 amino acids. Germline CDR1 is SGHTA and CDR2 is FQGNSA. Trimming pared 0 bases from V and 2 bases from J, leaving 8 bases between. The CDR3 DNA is TGTGCCAGCAGCTTAGCGGTAGCACCCTACGAGCAGTACTTC. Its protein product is CASSLAVAPYEQYF.

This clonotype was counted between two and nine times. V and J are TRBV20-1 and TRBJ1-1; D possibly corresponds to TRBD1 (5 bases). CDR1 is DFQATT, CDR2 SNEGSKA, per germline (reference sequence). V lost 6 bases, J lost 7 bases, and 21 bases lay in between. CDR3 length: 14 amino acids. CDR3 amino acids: CSAQSMGVEGEAFF. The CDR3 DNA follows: TGCAGTGCCCAGTCCATGGGGGTTGAGGGTGAAGCTTTCTTT.